This T cell receptor (beta chain) originates from a study of T cell responses to AZD1222 COVID-19 vaccine. Findings of the study overall: Nearly half of unique spike-specific TCRs reportedly avoided B.1.351 and B.1.1.7 mutated regions. Clonal diversity was possibly underestimated; the donors were predominantly white British and more often female. Samples come after the peak T cell response, not at day 14.

Turning to this clone: The antigen is not known.

V was cut by 6 bases and J by 0 bases, with 8 bases left in between. This CDR3 is built from 13 residues. Looked up from germline, CDR1 is MGHRA and CDR2 is YSYEKL. The assay was immunoSEQ multiplex PCR, and TCRdb's table has in-frame clones only and misses some. Of about 110,000 clones detected, around nine tenths appear once; the ten largest clones hold 6.2%. The genes are TRBV4-1 and TRBJ1-2, with D unclear. This clonotype was sampled from an adult who received the AZD1222 COVID-19 vaccine. The material sequenced was peripheral blood, taken 28 days after the second AZD1222 dose. CDR3 sequence (DNA): TGCGCCAGCAGACCGGGCTCTAACTATGGCTACACCTTC. Translation gives CASRPGSNYGYTF.